This record looks at one T cell receptor beta chain sequence and its context. The record originates from a study of cytomegalovirus exposure and HLA in healthy donors. This PCR relied on a set of 60 Vbeta primers and 13 Jbeta primers. The table came from immunoSEQ multiplex PCR; TCRdb's copy has only in-frame clones and leaves some out. The profile covers over 90,000 clones, with about 73% appearing a single time and more than 13% taken by the ten largest. CDR3 size: 17 residues. Trimming at V came to 3 bases and at J to 8 bases, leaving 14 bases not matched to a gene. In germline, CDR1 is LNHNV, CDR2 YYDKDF (reference sequence).

The chain combines TRBV15 with TRBJ2-1; 9 bases line up with TRBD2. Sequencing used PBMCs. This receptor was identified in a woman aged 45 to 65 in good health and CMV-seropositive. As DNA, the CDR3 is TGTGCCACCAGCAGGGGCAGCGTGGTAGCGGGAGTGGATGAGCAGTTCTTC. Translated, it gives CATSRGSVVAGVDEQFF. Filled out from reference TRBV15 and TRBJ2-1, the complete variable domain reads DAMVIQNPRYQVTQFGKPVTLSCSQTLNHNVMYWYQQKSSQAPKLLFHYYDKDFNNEADTPDNFQSRRPNTSFCFLDIRSPGLGDTAMYLCATSRGSVVAGVDEQFFGPGTRLTVL.